This T cell receptor (beta chain) comes out of a study of persistence of HIV-infected CD4 T cells. Whole-study results and caveats: Within sorted populations, more oligoclonal TCRs accompanied more oligoclonal proviruses.

Germline values: CDR1 SGHRS, CDR2 YFSETQ. The V end was cut by 6 bases, the J end by 1 base, with 13 bases between. The CDR3 runs 14 residues. An overlapping HIV-1 Gag peptide pool stimulated these cells at about 0.91 ug/peptide/mL. Sorting of responding CD4+ T cells relied on upregulated CD40 ligand together with CD69. Inclusion required CMV-positive serology and CD4+ counts above 400 cells/uL. PBMCs were depleted of CD8+ T cells before stimulation. The libraries were made with immunoSEQ version 4 in survey mode. Libraries were prepared by immunoSEQ multiplex PCR; TCRdb keeps only in-frame clonotypes and omits some of them. The table lists under 40,000 clones, 70% of them singletons. For this clone: What it recognizes is unknown.

The source was CD4+ T cells sorted from PBMCs after roughly 18-hour stimulation, collected from a patient who received antiretroviral therapy. This chain joins TRBV5-1 and TRBJ1-1; TRBD1 is a possible D gene (6 bases). This sequence originates from an adult man with HIV who was CMV-seropositive. CDR3 amino acids: CASTTTGSNTEAFF. CDR3 nucleotide sequence: TGCGCCAGCACCACAACAGGGTCGAACACTGAAGCTTTCTTT.